The 18 T cell receptor beta chains below all came from one sample that was sequenced in a study of identifying expanded T cells in peripheral blood. Profiling relied on immunoSEQ multiplex PCR, and the TCRdb table lists in-frame clones only, not all of them. The table shows about 58,000 clones, with around 86% occurring only once. The sample comprised blood. Source of these receptors: a person between 18 and 69 years old in good health.

This clone was found once. The chain recombines TRBV7-2 with TRBJ2-4; D gene unclear. The germline V and J ends were trimmed by 4 bases and 1 base, with 11 bases remaining between them. This CDR3 is 15 amino acids long. The germline V gene has CDR1 SGHTA and CDR2 FQGNSA. CDR3 sequence reads: CASSSTFGAKNIQYF. In DNA form, the CDR3 reads TGTGCCAGCAGCTCTACCTTCGGGGCCAAAAACATTCAGTACTTC.

J is TRBJ2-7 and V is TRBV19; D may be TRBD1 or TRBD2 (5 bases each). V was shortened by 3 bases and J by 1 base, with 10 bases between the two germline ends. Germline CDR1 reads LNHDA; CDR2 reads SQIVND (reference sequence). CDR3 length: 14 amino acids. CDR3 sequence: CASSMGDQSYEQYF. DNA for the CDR3: TGTGCCAGTAGTATGGGGGACCAGTCCTACGAGCAGTACTTC.

The chain employs TRBV11-2 and TRBJ1-1; unclear D gene. The V end was cut by 1 base, the J end by 0 bases, with 9 bases between. The CDR3 length is 15 residues. Germline assignment: CDR1 SGHAT and CDR2 FQNNGV. CDR3 loop: CASSLGSSMNTEAFF. DNA of the CDR3: TGTGCCAGCAGCTTAGGTTCTTCCATGAACACTGAAGCTTTCTTT.

The V gene is TRBV7-9, the J gene TRBJ2-1, with 11 bases fitting TRBD2. J was trimmed by 0 bases and V by 5 bases; bases with no gene match: 3. This CDR3 region has 16 residues. Germline V CDR1 and CDR2: SEHNR, FQNEAQ (reference sequence). CDR3 sequence reads: CASSLTSGVSYNEQFF. The CDR3 DNA follows: TGTGCCAGCAGCCTGACTAGCGGGGTCTCCTACAATGAGCAGTTCTTC.

The J gene is TRBJ1-1, the V gene TRBV7-8; tentatively, D is TRBD1 (5 bases). The germline V gene has CDR1 SGHVS and CDR2 FQNEAQ. The V end was cut by 5 bases, the J end by 6 bases, with 22 bases between. CDR3 length: 16 amino acids. CDR3 in DNA: TGTGCCAGCAGCGCCCAGACAGTCCTCGAAGGCCCTGAAGCTTTCTTT. This sequence encodes CASSAQTVLEGPEAFF.

This chain's CDR3 is CASSSGFNEQFF. CDR3 bases: TGTGCCAGCAGTAGCGGGTTCAATGAGCAGTTCTTC. The chain uses TRBV7-3 and TRBJ2-1; TRBD2 aligns across 7 bases. Germline values: CDR1 SGHTA, CDR2 FQGTGA. This CDR3 has 12 residues. V was clipped by 6 bases and J by 6 bases; unmatched bases: 2.

A single count supports this clone. The genes are TRBV7-9 and TRBJ2-1; TRBD1 aligns across 8 bases. Trimming removed 3 bases from V and 10 bases from J; junction bases left unmatched: 5. The CDR3 has 13 amino acids. Germline lookup yields CDR1 SEHNR and CDR2 FQNEAQ (reference sequence). For the CDR3, the DNA is TGTGCCAGCAGCTTTAGACAGGGGCGGGAGCAGTTCTTC. Translating gives CASSFRQGREQFF. Based on the CDR3 plus reference TRBV7-9 and TRBJ2-1, the full variable domain is DTGVSQNPRHKITKRGQNVTFRCDPISEHNRLYWYRQTLGQGPEFLTYFQNEAQLEKSRLLSDRFSAERPKGSFSTLEIQRTEQGDSAMYLCASSFRQGREQFFGPGTRLTVL.

This clone showed up just once. The chain employs TRBV4-2 and TRBJ2-5; D gene unclear. V lost 0 bases and J lost 6, with 5 bases in between. CDR1 and CDR2 from the germline V gene are LGHNA and YNFKEQ. CDR3 length equals 12 residues. CDR3 nucleotide sequence: TGTGCCAGCAGCCAAGATCGAAAGACCCAGTACTTC. It codes for CASSQDRKTQYF.

The chain couples TRBV11-3 to TRBJ2-5, with unresolved D. This CDR3 region has 13 residues. From germline, CDR1 is SGHNT and CDR2 YENEEA. Deletions cut 5 bases from V and 4 bases from J, with 11 bases between. CDR3 DNA sequence: TGTGCCAGCAGCCCGCGACTTGGAGAGACCCAGTACTTC. Translation gives CASSPRLGETQYF.

This clone was found a few times. This chain joins TRBV5-1 and TRBJ2-5; possible D gene TRBD1, 5 bases. V was cut by 7 bases and J by 4 bases, with 20 bases left in between. CDR1 SGHRS and CDR2 YFSETQ come from the germline V gene. CDR3 length equals 15 residues. CDR3 in amino acids: CASSLRVSLRETQYF. CDR3 in DNA: TGCGCCAGCTCTCTCAGGGTCAGCCTCCGAGAGACCCAGTACTTC.

V is TRBV5-1 and J is TRBJ1-1; weak D call: TRBD1 (5 bases). Trimming shortened V by 3 bases and J by 5 bases, and 14 bases separated the two germline ends. The CDR3 totals 14 residues. Germline loops: CDR1 SGHRS, CDR2 YFSETQ. For the CDR3, the DNA is TGCGCCAGCAGCTCTCCGGGGCAGGGAACTGAAGCTTTCTTT. Amino acid sequence: CASSSPGQGTEAFF.

The chain has TRBV27 and TRBJ2-3; D may be TRBD1 or TRBD2 (5 bases each). Germline V CDR1 and CDR2: MNHEY, SMNVEV (reference sequence). V lost 5 bases to trimming and J lost 3 bases, with 12 bases between them. The CDR3 covers 14 residues. For the CDR3, the DNA is TGTGCCAGCAGTACGGGGCGCACGACAGATACGCAGTATTTT. Translation: CASSTGRTTDTQYF.

This chain connects TRBV2 to TRBJ2-1, with D maybe TRBD2 (6 bases). This CDR3 is built from 15 residues. Germline CDR1 and CDR2: SNHLY and FYNNEI. The ends were cut back, 1 base at V and 7 bases at J, with 14 bases in the middle. The DNA of the CDR3 is TGTGCCAGCAGTGAAGAATGGGCGGGGCCGAATGAGCAGTTCTTC. Protein sequence: CASSEEWAGPNEQFF.

J is TRBJ2-5 and V is TRBV6-1, with D tentatively TRBD1 (5 bases). This CDR3 contains 16 residues. Germline V gene sequence: CDR1 MNHNS, CDR2 SASEGT. Trimming took off 4 bases at V and 0 bases at J, with 15 bases between the two ends. In DNA form, the CDR3 reads TGTGCCAGCAGTGTTCGAGACAGAGAGTACCAAGAGACCCAGTACTTC. Translation gives CASSVRDREYQETQYF.

There are many counts of this clone. This chain links TRBV6-1 with TRBJ2-7; D may be TRBD1 or TRBD2 (5 bases each). CDR1 is MNHNS and CDR2 is SASEGT in the germline V gene. This CDR3 comprises 15 residues. The V and J ends lost 2 bases and 5 bases respectively, with 16 bases between them. The CDR3 reads CASSELGASSDEQYV. The CDR3 DNA sequence: TGTGCCAGCAGTGAACTTGGGGCTAGCAGCGACGAGCAGTACGTC.

V and J are TRBV5-1 and TRBJ1-6; 8 positions match TRBD1. Per germline, CDR1 SGHRS and CDR2 YFSETQ. This CDR3 region has 16 residues. The junction had 6 bases not matched to a gene; V was cut back by 5 bases and J by 2 bases. CDR3 DNA: TGCGCCAGCAGTCCAGAACAGGGGGCCTATAATTCACCCCTCCACTTT. It is translated as CASSPEQGAYNSPLHF.

The chain links TRBV14 to TRBJ1-1, with D unclear. The V gene's germline CDR1 is SGHDN and CDR2 FVKESK. There are 13 residues in the CDR3. V was cut by 1 base and J by 2 bases, with 5 bases left in between. The CDR3 bases are TGTGCCAGCAGCCAAGGAATTAACACTGAAGCTTTCTTT. Its translation: CASSQGINTEAFF.

This clone has only one observation. The chain recombines TRBV11-2 with TRBJ2-6; TRBD2 agrees at 12 bases. Looked up from germline, CDR1 is SGHAT and CDR2 is FQNNGV. The J segment lost 2 bases and the V segment lost 3 bases, leaving 5 bases of the junction unmatched. This CDR3 spans 18 amino acids. The CDR3 region is CASSFSSGGAAGANVLTF. The CDR3 nucleotides read TGTGCCAGCAGCTTCTCTAGCGGGGGGGCGGCTGGGGCCAACGTCCTGACTTTC.